This entry concerns a single T cell receptor beta chain. This entry is derived from a study of blood T cell repertoires in COVID-19. About the study: Both acute and convalescent COVID-19 samples were obtained from the United States, Italy and Spain. Sources were T cells, B-cell-depleted T cells, or PBMCs; the material itself was cDNA or gDNA.

The V gene lost 7 bases and the J gene lost 0 bases, with 15 bases spanning the gap. Germline lookup yields CDR1 MNHEY and CDR2 SMNVEV (reference sequence). The length of the CDR3 is 15 residues. Original data processing: Reference gene primers were amplified, and this amplification served to estimate nucleated cell counts. Data came from immunoSEQ multiplex PCR; TCRdb stores just in-frame clones and leaves some out. That table gives V, J and clone size, and the DNA gave D and trimming. The sample lists about 130,000 clones; 60% to 75% were seen once. The sample was peripheral blood. The sequence came from a woman in her seventies with acute or convalescent COVID-19. The rearrangement joins TRBV27 to TRBJ1-1; D is possibly TRBD1 (6 bases). The CDR3 region has the DNA TGTGCCAGCACCCCCTCCAGGGACATGAACACTGAAGCTTTCTTT. Protein: CASTPSRDMNTEAFF.